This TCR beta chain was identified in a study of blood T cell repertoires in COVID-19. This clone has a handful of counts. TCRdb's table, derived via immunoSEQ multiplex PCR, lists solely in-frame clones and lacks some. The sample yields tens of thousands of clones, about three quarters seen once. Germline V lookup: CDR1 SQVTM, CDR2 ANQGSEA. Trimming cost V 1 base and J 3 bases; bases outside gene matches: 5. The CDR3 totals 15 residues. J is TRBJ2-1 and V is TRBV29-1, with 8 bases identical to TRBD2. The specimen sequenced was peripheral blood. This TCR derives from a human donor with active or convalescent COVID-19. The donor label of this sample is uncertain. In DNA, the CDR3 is TGCAGCGTTGAAGCTAGCGGGTATTTCTACAATGAGCAGTTCTTC. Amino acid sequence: CSVEASGYFYNEQFF.